This TCR beta chain was found in a study of shared T cell receptors in the human thymus. TCRdb's copy holds only in-frame clones and misses some; the assay was immunoSEQ multiplex PCR. The data show 550,000 to 800,000 clones, 80% to 90% seen once. The length of the CDR3 is 12 residues. Germline V CDR1 and CDR2: MNHNS, SASEGT. V lost 6 bases and J lost 4, with 10 bases in between. This sample was shared with a second study, whose subject was human thymus T cells.

The sequencing input was thymocytes. The clonotype was recovered from a girl under three years old with a congenital heart defect. The chain employs TRBV6-1 and TRBJ2-7; D may be TRBD2 (5 bases). CDR3 region: CASRTDWYEQYF. CDR3 DNA sequence: TGTGCCAGCAGGACGGACTGGTACGAGCAGTACTTC.